The 8 T cell receptor beta chains given below trace back to one sample, sequenced in a study of shared clonotypes between healthy human individuals. TCRdb's copy holds only in-frame clones and misses some; the assay was immunoSEQ multiplex PCR. The top ten clones hold 0.7% to 0.95% of a sample with around 1,100,000 clones, around three quarters of them seen once. Sequences were obtained from memory CD4+ T cells from PBMCs. Subset specified: CD45RA-negative fraction. These TCRs come from a man aged 18 to 30 in good health. Some clones in this sample may be carry-over from other donors' samples.

The rearrangement uses TRBV4-1 and TRBJ2-3; 9 nucleotides line up with TRBD1. Trimming took 0 bases from V and 8 from J; bases not matched to a gene: 15. The germline gives CDR1 MGHRA, CDR2 YSYEKL. CDR3 size: 18 residues. Here the CDR3 reads CASSQDYRDRVVLGTQYF. Written as DNA, the CDR3 is TGCGCCAGCAGCCAAGATTACCGGGACAGGGTAGTTTTGGGTACGCAGTATTTT.

About this clone: This same CDR3 is encoded by further DNA sequences in the sample. The chain recombines TRBV7-3 with TRBJ2-1; D is perhaps TRBD2 (6 bases). V was pared by 2 bases and J by 1 base, with 9 bases between. There are 15 residues in the CDR3. Germline V gives CDR1 SGHTA, CDR2 FQGTGA. The DNA for the CDR3 is TGTGCCAGCAGCTTAGGGCTAGCGTCCTACAATGAGCAGTTCTTC. Protein sequence: CASSLGLASYNEQFF.

V is TRBV5-4 and J is TRBJ1-2; D perhaps matches TRBD1 (6 bases). V was trimmed by 1 base and J by 11 bases, leaving 9 bases between them. This CDR3 region has 11 residues. Germline CDR1 and CDR2: SGHNT and YYREEE (reference sequence). CDR3 amino acids: CASSLRGHYTF. For the CDR3, the DNA is TGTGCCAGCAGCTTGAGGGGACATTACACCTTC.

In regard to this clone: One base away lies a much larger clone, so this may be a sequencing read error. Distinct nucleotide sequences in the sample also encode this CDR3. The chain joins TRBV6-6 to TRBJ2-7; D unclear. The germline V gene encodes CDR1 MNHNY and CDR2 SVGAGI (reference sequence). Trimming cost V 5 bases and J 1 base, with 3 bases left between them. This CDR3 contains 11 residues. The CDR3 sequence is CASSDSYEQYF. Written as DNA, the CDR3 is TGTGCCAGCAGTGATTCCTACGAGCAGTACTTC.

This clone was seen more than once but under ten times. For the CDR3, the DNA is TGCAGCGTTGGAGAGGGTACTGGCAATCAGCCCCAGCATTTT. This codes for CSVGEGTGNQPQHF. The V and J genes are TRBV29-1 and TRBJ1-5, with D hard to call. Germline V gene data show CDR1 as SQVTM and CDR2 as ANQGSEA. V lost 4 bases, J lost 2 bases, and 12 bases lay in between. The CDR3 consists of 14 residues.

The V call is TRBV7-9, the J call TRBJ1-2, with D possibly matching TRBD1 (6 bases). The CDR3 consists of 15 residues. Trimming removed 5 bases from V and 2 bases from J, with 15 bases in between. Germline values: CDR1 SEHNR, CDR2 FQNEAQ (reference sequence). CDR3 residues: CASSAGTHANYGYTF. The CDR3 bases are TGTGCCAGCAGCGCCGGGACACACGCAAACTATGGCTACACCTTC.

The chain links TRBV6-1 to TRBJ1-4, with a possible D match to TRBD1 (5 bases). Germline CDR1 reads MNHNS; CDR2 reads SASEGT. This CDR3 has 15 residues. V was shortened by 4 bases and J by 1 base, with 10 bases between the two germline ends. CDR3: CASSAWDGTNEKLFF. The DNA for the CDR3 is TGTGCCAGCAGTGCCTGGGACGGAACTAATGAAAAACTGTTTTTT.

In the case of this clone: Other DNA sequences in this sample translate to the same CDR3. The J gene is TRBJ1-5, the V gene TRBV5-1, with a weak D call TRBD1 (5 bases). V was cut by 1 base and J by 6 bases, with 11 bases left in between. The germline V gene encodes CDR1 SGHRS and CDR2 YFSETQ. The length of the CDR3 is 14 residues. Written as DNA, the CDR3 is TGCGCCAGCAGCTTGCTGGGGGGAAGTCAGCCCCAGCATTTT. It is translated as CASSLLGGSQPQHF.